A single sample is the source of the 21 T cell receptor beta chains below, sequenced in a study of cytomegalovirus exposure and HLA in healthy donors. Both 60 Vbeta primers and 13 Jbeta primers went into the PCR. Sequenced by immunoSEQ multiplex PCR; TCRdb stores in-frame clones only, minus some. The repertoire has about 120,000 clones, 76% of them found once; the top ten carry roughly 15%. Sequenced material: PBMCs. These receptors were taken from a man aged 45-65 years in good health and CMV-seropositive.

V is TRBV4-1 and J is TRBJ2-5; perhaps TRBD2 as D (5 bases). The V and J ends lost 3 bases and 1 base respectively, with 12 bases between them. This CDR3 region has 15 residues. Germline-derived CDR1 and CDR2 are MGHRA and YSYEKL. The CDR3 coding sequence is TGCGCCAGCAGCCATCGTTTAGGACTCCAAGAGACCCAGTACTTC. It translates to CASSHRLGLQETQYF.

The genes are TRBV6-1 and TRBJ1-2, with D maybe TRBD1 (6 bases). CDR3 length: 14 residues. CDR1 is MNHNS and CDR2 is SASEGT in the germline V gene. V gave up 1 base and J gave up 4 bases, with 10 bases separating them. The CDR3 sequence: CASSEVSGAYGYTF. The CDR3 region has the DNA TGTGCCAGCAGTGAAGTCTCAGGGGCCTATGGCTACACCTTC.

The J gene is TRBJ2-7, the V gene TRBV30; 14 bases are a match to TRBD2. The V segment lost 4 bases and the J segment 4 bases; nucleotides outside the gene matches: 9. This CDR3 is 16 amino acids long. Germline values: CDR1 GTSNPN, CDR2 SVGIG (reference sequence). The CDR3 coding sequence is TGTGCCTGGACCCAACCCGGGACTAGCGGGAGATACGAGCAGTACTTC. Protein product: CAWTQPGTSGRYEQYF.

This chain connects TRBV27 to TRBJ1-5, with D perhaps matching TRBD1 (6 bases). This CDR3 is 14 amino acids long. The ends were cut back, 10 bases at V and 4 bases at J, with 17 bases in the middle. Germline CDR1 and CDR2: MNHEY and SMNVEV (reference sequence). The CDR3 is CATKGGAGNQPQHF. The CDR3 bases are TGTGCCACTAAGGGGGGGGCTGGTAATCAGCCCCAGCATTTT.

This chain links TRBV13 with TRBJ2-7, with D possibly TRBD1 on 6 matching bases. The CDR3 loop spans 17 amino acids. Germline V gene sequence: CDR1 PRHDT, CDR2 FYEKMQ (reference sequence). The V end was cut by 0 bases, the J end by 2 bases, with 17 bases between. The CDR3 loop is CASSLGLGQGLTYEQYF. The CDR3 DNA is TGTGCCAGCAGCTTAGGCCTCGGCCAGGGGTTAACCTACGAGCAGTACTTC.

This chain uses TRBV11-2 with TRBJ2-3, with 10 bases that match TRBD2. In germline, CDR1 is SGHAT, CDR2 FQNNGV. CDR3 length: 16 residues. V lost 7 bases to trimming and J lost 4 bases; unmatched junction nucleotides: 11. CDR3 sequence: CASNARGAGGADTQYF. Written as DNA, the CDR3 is TGTGCCAGCAACGCCCGGGGAGCGGGGGGGGCAGATACGCAGTATTTT.

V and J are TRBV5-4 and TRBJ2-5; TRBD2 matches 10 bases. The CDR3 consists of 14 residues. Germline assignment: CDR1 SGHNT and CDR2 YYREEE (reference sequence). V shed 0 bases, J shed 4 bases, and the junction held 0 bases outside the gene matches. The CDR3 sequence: CASSLASGGETQYF. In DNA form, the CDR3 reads TGTGCCAGCAGCTTGGCTAGCGGGGGAGAGACCCAGTACTTC.

Here the CDR3 DNA reads TGCGCCAGCAGCTTACAGGGATACTATGGCTACACCTTC. This codes for CASSLQGYYGYTF. The rearrangement links TRBV5-1 to TRBJ1-2; D may be TRBD1 (6 bases). Germline values: CDR1 SGHRS, CDR2 YFSETQ. Trimming took off 2 bases at V and 3 bases at J, with 8 bases between the two ends. This CDR3 spans 13 amino acids.

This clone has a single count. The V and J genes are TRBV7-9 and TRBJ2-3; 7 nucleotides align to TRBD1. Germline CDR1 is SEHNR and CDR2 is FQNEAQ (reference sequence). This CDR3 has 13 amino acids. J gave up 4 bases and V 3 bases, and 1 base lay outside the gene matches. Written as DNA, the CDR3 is TGTGCCAGCAGCTTTGGACAGGCAGATACGCAGTATTTT. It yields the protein CASSFGQADTQYF.

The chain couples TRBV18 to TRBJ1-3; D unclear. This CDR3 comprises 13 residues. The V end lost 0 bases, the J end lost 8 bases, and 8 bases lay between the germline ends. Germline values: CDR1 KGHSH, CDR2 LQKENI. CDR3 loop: CASSPPTVDTIYF. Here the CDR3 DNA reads TGTGCCAGCTCACCACCTACAGTGGACACCATATATTTT.

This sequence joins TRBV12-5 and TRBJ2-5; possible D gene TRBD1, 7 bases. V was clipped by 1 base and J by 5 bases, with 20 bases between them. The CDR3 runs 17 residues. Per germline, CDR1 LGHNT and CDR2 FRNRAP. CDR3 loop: CASGLDDREALWETQYF. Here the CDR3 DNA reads TGTGCTAGTGGTTTGGACGACAGGGAGGCGTTATGGGAGACCCAGTACTTC.

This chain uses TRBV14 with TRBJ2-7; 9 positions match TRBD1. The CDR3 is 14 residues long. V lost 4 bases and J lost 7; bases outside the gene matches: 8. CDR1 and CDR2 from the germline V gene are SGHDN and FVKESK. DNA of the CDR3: TGTGCCAGCAGCCCGTCCCGGGACAGGGTAGAGCAGTACTTC. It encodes CASSPSRDRVEQYF. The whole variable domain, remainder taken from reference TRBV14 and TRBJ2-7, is EAGVTQFPSHSVIEKGQTVTLRCDPISGHDNLYWYRRVMGKEIKFLLHFVKESKQDESGMPNNRFLAERTGGTYSTLKVQPAELEDSGVYFCASSPSRDRVEQYFGPGTRLTVT.

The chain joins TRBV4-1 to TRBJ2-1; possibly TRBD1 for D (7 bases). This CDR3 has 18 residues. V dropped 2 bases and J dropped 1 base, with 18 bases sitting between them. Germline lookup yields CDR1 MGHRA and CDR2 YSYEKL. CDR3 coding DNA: TGCGCCAGCAGCCAAAGCCCGCCGGAGGGGGCTTCCTACAATGAGCAGTTCTTC. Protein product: CASSQSPPEGASYNEQFF.

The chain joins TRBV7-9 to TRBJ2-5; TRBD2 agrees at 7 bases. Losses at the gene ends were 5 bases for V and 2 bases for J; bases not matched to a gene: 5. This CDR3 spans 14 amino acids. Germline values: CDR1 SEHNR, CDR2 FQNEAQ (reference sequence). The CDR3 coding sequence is TGTGCCAGCAGCACATTCGGGGGGCAAGAGACCCAGTACTTC. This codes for CASSTFGGQETQYF.

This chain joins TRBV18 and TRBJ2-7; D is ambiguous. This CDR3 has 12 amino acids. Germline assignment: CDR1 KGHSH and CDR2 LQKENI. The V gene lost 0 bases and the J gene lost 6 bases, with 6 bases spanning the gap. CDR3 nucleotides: TGTGCCAGCTCACCACCGTCGGGCGAGCAGTACTTC. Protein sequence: CASSPPSGEQYF.

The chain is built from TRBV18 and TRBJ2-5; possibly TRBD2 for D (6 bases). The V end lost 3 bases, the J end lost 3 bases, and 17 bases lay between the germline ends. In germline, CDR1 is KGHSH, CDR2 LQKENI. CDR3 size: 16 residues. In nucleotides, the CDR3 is TGTGCCAGCTCACCTAGCCCGGGACTCGAAGAAGAGACCCAGTACTTC. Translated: CASSPSPGLEEETQYF.

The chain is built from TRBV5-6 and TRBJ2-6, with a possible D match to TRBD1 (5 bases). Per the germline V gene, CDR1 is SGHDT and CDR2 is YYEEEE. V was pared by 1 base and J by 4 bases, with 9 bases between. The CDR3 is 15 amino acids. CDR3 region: CASSLRGPGANVLTF. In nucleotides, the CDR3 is TGTGCCAGCAGCTTGAGGGGCCCCGGGGCCAACGTCCTGACTTTC.

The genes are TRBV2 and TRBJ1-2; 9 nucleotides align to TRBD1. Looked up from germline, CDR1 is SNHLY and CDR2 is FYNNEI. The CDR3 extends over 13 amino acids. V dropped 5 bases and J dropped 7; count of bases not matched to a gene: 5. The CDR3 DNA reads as TGTGCCAGCAGTCCGGGACAGGGAGTTGGCTACACCTTC. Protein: CASSPGQGVGYTF.

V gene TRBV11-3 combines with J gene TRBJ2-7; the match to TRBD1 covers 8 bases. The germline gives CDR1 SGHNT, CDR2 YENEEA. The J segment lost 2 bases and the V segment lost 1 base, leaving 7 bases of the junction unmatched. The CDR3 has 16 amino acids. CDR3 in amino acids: CASSLGGQGATYEQYF. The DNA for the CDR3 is TGTGCCAGCAGCTTAGGTGGGCAGGGGGCCACCTACGAGCAGTACTTC.

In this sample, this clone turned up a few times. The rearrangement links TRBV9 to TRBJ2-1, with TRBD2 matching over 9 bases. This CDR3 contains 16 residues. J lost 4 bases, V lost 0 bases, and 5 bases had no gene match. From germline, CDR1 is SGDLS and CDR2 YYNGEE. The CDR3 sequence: CASSVAQRGAYNEQFF. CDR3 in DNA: TGTGCCAGCAGCGTAGCCCAGCGGGGGGCTTACAATGAGCAGTTCTTC.

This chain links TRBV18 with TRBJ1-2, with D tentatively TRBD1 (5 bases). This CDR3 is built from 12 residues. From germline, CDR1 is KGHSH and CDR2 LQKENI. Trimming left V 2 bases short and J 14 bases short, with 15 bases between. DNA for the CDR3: TGTGCCAGCTCACCAGCGGACACCGAGAGGACCTTC. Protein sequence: CASSPADTERTF.